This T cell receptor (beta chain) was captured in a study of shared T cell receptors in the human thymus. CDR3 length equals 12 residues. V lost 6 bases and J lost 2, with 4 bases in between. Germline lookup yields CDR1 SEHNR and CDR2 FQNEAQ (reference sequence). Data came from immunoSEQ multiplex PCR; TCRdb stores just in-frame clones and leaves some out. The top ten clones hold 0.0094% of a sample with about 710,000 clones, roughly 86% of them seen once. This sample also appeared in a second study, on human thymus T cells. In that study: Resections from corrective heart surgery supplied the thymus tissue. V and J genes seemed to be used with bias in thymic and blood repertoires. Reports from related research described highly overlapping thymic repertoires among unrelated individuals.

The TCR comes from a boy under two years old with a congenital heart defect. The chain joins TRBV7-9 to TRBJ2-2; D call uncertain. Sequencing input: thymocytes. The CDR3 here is CASRTNTGELFF. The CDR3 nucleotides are TGTGCCAGCAGAACTAACACCGGGGAGCTGTTTTTT.